This TCR beta chain was found in a study of T cell clones after liver transplantation. As for the study in general: Post-transplant blood was tracked for graft-donor-reactive T cell clones identified in a pre-transplant mixed lymphocyte reaction. At least one year of complete immunosuppression withdrawal without enzymes over twice normal defined tolerance. Overall study findings and caveats: Compared with third party-reactive sequences, donor-reactive ones declined more, independent of withdrawal success.

V lost 7 bases and J 1 base, leaving 11 bases between the germline ends. The germline V gene encodes CDR1 ENHRY and CDR2 SYGVKD. The length of the CDR3 is 14 residues. Libraries were prepared by immunoSEQ multiplex PCR; TCRdb keeps only in-frame clonotypes and omits some of them. This repertoire shows roughly 74,000 clones, 80% found once; its top ten account for about 0.64%. Points on this clone: Its antigen is unidentified.

This material consisted of CD4+ T cells from blood, taken before liver transplant. This receptor was identified in a human donor who received a liver transplant. The rearrangement links TRBV10-3 to TRBJ1-3, with D possibly being TRBD1 (5 bases). The CDR3 DNA sequence: TGTGCCATCATGGGACTCAATTCTGGAAACACCATATATTTT. Translated: CAIMGLNSGNTIYF.